This TCR beta chain appears in the sequencing data of a study of blood T cell repertoires in COVID-19. At the level of the study: Some COVID-19 samples were acute and others convalescent; all came from the United States, Italy and Spain.

The trim removed 2 bases at V and 7 bases at J, leaving 4 bases unmatched. The germline CDR1 and CDR2 sequences are MNHEY and SVGAGI. This CDR3 is 13 amino acids long. Using immunoSEQ multiplex PCR, the repertoire was profiled, and TCRdb retains in-frame clones only, with some absent. Here the sample spans more than 40,000 clones, 80% to 90% being singletons. This clone was observed a single time. Sequencing input: peripheral blood. This chain links TRBV6-5 with TRBJ1-2; TRBD1 matches at 7 bases. The source is an older man with acute or convalescent COVID-19. The CDR3 bases are TGTGCCAGCAGTTACAGGGGGCTCGGTGGCTACACCTTC. This translates into CASSYRGLGGYTF.